The 17 T cell receptor beta chains given below trace back to one sample, sequenced in a study of OX40 agonist ivuxolimab in advanced cancers. The library was prepared using the immunoSEQ multiplex PCR assay. This immuneACCESS table, as held by TCRdb, lists in-frame sequences with V and J called but not all clones. Of the missing ones, under half trace to an unresolved V gene in checked studies; the others have no known cause. Within this sample are tens of thousands of clones, with about nine tenths of them counted one time only. In total, the top ten clones hold roughly an eighth of the sample. The sequencing here drew on CD4+ or CD8+ T cells sorted from blood, taken in a trial of the OX40 agonist ivuxolimab. Every receptor here comes from an adult with an advanced solid tumor such as melanoma, head and neck, liver or kidney cancer.

This chain links TRBV5-6 with TRBJ1-5; D is uncertain. The length of the CDR3 is 13 residues. Trimming removed 4 bases from V and 9 bases from J, with 14 bases in between. In germline, CDR1 is SGHDT, CDR2 YYEEEE. The CDR3 reads CASSPSEMGPQHF. The CDR3 region has the DNA TGTGCCAGCAGCCCCAGTGAAATGGGGCCCCAGCATTTT.

CDR3 loop: CASSYNVGGTEAFF. CDR3 sequence (DNA): TGTGCCAGCAGTTACAATGTGGGAGGTACTGAAGCTTTCTTT. The genes are TRBV6-5 and TRBJ1-1, with unresolved D. This CDR3 contains 14 residues. V lost 2 bases and J 5 bases, leaving 12 bases between the germline ends. Germline-derived CDR1 and CDR2 are MNHEY and SVGAGI.

This sequence joins TRBV7-9 and TRBJ1-1; maybe TRBD1 (5 bases). The V gene's germline CDR1 is SEHNR and CDR2 FQNEAQ (reference sequence). V lost 7 bases and J 6 bases, leaving 12 bases between the germline ends. This CDR3 has 12 amino acids. CDR3 residues: CASNGGLPEAFF. The DNA of the CDR3 is TGTGCCAGCAATGGGGGTTTACCTGAAGCTTTCTTT.

This clone was seen a handful of times. The chain links TRBV5-6 to TRBJ1-1; D unclear. V was clipped by 0 bases and J by 10 bases, with 13 bases between them. The V gene's germline CDR1 is SGHDT and CDR2 YYEEEE. The CDR3 consists of 13 residues. The CDR3 reads CASSLGSGRRAFF. CDR3 in DNA: TGTGCCAGCAGCTTGGGATCCGGCCGAAGAGCTTTCTTT.

V gene TRBV7-6 combines with J gene TRBJ2-6; D is uncertain. The germline V gene encodes CDR1 SGHVS and CDR2 FNYEAQ. V lost 3 bases and J lost 2, with 14 bases in between. The CDR3 runs to 17 residues. The CDR3 loop is CASSFPVTQAGANVLTF. The CDR3 DNA reads TGTGCCAGCAGCTTCCCCGTTACGCAGGCTGGGGCCAACGTCCTGACTTTC. The full variable domain, in which reference TRBV7-6 and TRBJ2-6 provide the parts outside the CDR3, is GAGVSQSPRYKVTKRGQDVALRCDPISGHVSLYWYRQALGQGPEFLTYFNYEAQQDKSGLPNDRFSAERPEGSISTLTIQRTEQRDSAMYRCASSFPVTQAGANVLTFGAGSRLTVL.

This chain uses TRBV7-9 with TRBJ1-5, with 8 bases fitting TRBD1. This CDR3 is built from 17 residues. CDR1 SEHNR and CDR2 FQNEAQ come from the germline V gene (reference sequence). The V segment lost 1 base and the J segment 2 bases; nucleotides outside the gene matches: 7. DNA of the CDR3: TGTGCCAGCAGCTTAGATCTACAGGGGGTGGGCAATCAGCCCCAGCATTTT. This translates into CASSLDLQGVGNQPQHF.

The rearrangement joins TRBV27 to TRBJ1-1, with D hard to call. Germline CDR1 MNHEY, CDR2 SMNVEV (reference sequence). V was cut by 2 bases and J by 2 bases, with 9 bases left in between. The CDR3 spans 14 residues. As DNA, the CDR3 is TGTGCCAGCAGTTTAGTGGGCTTCAACACTGAAGCTTTCTTT. Protein product: CASSLVGFNTEAFF.

This chain connects TRBV27 to TRBJ2-5, with D possibly being TRBD1 or TRBD2 (6 bases each). Looked up from germline, CDR1 is MNHEY and CDR2 is SMNVEV (reference sequence). V lost 6 bases to trimming and J lost 0 bases, with 11 bases between them. The CDR3 contains 14 residues. CDR3 in DNA: TGTGCCAGCAGCCAAGGGGGGTACCAAGAGACCCAGTACTTC. Translated: CASSQGGYQETQYF.

CDR3 residues: CASSDRGWIYEQYF. CDR3 bases: TGTGCCAGCAGCGACAGGGGTTGGATCTACGAGCAGTACTTC. The chain has TRBV11-1 and TRBJ2-7, with 8 nucleotides matching TRBD1. Germline V gives CDR1 SGHAT, CDR2 FQDESV (reference sequence). The V gene end was trimmed by 5 bases and the J gene end by 3 bases; junction bases not matched to a gene: 6. CDR3 size: 14 residues. The whole variable domain, remainder taken from reference TRBV11-1 and TRBJ2-7, is EAEVAQSPRYKITEKSQAVAFWCDPISGHATLYWYRQILGQGPELLVQFQDESVVDDSQLPKDRFSAERLKGVDSTLKIQPAELGDSAMYLCASSDRGWIYEQYFGPGTRLTVT.

This chain links TRBV7-9 with TRBJ1-2; no clear D. V was clipped by 3 bases and J by 0 bases, with 8 bases between them. Germline assignment: CDR1 SEHNR and CDR2 FQNEAQ (reference sequence). The CDR3 totals 14 residues. CDR3 DNA: TGTGCCAGCAGCTTCCGCAGTCCTAACTATGGCTACACCTTC. This gives the protein CASSFRSPNYGYTF.

This chain joins TRBV5-1 and TRBJ1-4, with a possible D match to TRBD1 (5 bases). CDR1 is SGHRS, CDR2 YFSETQ, per germline. V was shortened by 4 bases and J by 0 bases, with 19 bases between the two germline ends. The CDR3 covers 18 residues. The CDR3 DNA is TGCGCCAGCAGCACGACACCAGGGAGATATGCAACTAATGAAAAACTGTTTTTT. Encoded protein: CASSTTPGRYATNEKLFF.

The chain employs TRBV25-1 and TRBJ1-2, with 7 bases aligning to TRBD1. The V gene end was trimmed by 7 bases and the J gene end by 7 bases; junction bases not matched to a gene: 3. Germline CDR1 is MGHDK and CDR2 is SYGVNS. CDR3 size: 11 residues. CDR3 residues: CASTRGGGYTF. The CDR3 nucleotides are TGTGCCAGCACCAGGGGGGGTGGCTACACCTTC.

The J gene is TRBJ1-1, the V gene TRBV28, with D uncertain. This CDR3 has 10 residues. The V gene lost 6 bases and the J gene lost 5 bases, with 4 bases spanning the gap. Germline V CDR1 and CDR2: MDHEN, SYDVKM. CDR3 coding DNA: TGTGCCAGCAGGGGGACTGAAGCTTTCTTT. This encodes CASRGTEAFF.

The chain uses TRBV20-1 and TRBJ1-1; D remains ambiguous. The CDR3 extends over 10 amino acids. CDR1 DFQATT and CDR2 SNEGSKA come from the germline V gene (reference sequence). The DNA of the CDR3 is TGCAGGGCAGAGGACACTGAAGCTTTCTTT. Translated: CRAEDTEAFF.

This rearrangement joins TRBV11-2 to TRBJ1-4; D remains unclear. This CDR3 is built from 16 residues. Germline CDR1 reads SGHAT; CDR2 reads FQNNGV. Between the trimmed V and J ends, which lost 4 bases and 10 bases, there was a span of 22 bases. CDR3 in amino acids: CASSYIPPATVGKLFF. CDR3 sequence (DNA): TGTGCCAGCAGCTATATACCGCCGGCCACGGTTGGAAAACTGTTTTTT.

The chain links TRBV7-9 to TRBJ2-3; D possibly corresponds to TRBD2 (6 bases). The CDR3 runs to 14 residues. Germline assignment: CDR1 SEHNR and CDR2 FQNEAQ (reference sequence). V was clipped by 5 bases and J by 2 bases, with 11 bases between them. In nucleotides, the CDR3 is TGTGCCAGCAGCCAGGGACTTCTCACAGATACGCAGTATTTT. As protein: CASSQGLLTDTQYF.

The chain links TRBV6-5 to TRBJ2-2; 8 nucleotides match TRBD2. The germline gives CDR1 MNHEY, CDR2 SVGAGI. V gave up 2 bases and J gave up 5 bases; unmatched junction bases: 7. The CDR3 length is 16 residues. This CDR3 reads CASSYPAGGGTGELFF. CDR3 DNA sequence: TGTGCCAGCAGTTACCCCGCGGGGGGCGGTACCGGGGAGCTGTTTTTT.